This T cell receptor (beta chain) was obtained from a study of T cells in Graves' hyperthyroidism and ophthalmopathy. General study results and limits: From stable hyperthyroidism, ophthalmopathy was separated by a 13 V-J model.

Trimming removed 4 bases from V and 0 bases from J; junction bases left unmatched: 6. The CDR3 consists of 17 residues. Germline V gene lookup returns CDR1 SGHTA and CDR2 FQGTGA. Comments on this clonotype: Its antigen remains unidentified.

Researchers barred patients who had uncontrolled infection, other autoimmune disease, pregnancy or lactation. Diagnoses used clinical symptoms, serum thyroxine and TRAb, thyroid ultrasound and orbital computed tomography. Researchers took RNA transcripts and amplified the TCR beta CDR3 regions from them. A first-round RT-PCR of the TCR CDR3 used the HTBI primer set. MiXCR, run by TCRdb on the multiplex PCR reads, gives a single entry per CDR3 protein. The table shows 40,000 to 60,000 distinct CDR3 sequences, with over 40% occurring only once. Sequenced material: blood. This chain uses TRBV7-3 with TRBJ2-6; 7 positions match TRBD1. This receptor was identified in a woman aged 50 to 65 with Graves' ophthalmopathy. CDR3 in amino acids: CASSSPYRGSGANVLTF. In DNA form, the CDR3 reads TGTGCCAGCAGCTCCCCTTACAGGGGCTCTGGGGCCAACGTCCTGACTTTC.